The 3 T cell receptor beta chains listed next were all sequenced from one sample in a study of cytomegalovirus exposure and HLA in healthy donors. The data were produced by immunoSEQ multiplex PCR, yet TCRdb's version contains in-frame clones alone and is incomplete. The sample lists 95,000 to 150,000 clones; about 88% were seen once. Input material: PBMCs. The receptor set was obtained from a woman between 18 and 29 years old in good health and CMV-seronegative.

The chain couples TRBV10-3 to TRBJ2-5; D uncertain. The CDR3 has 14 amino acids. V lost 5 bases, J lost 0 bases, and 10 bases lay in between. Germline V lookup: CDR1 ENHRY, CDR2 SYGVKD. This chain's CDR3 is CAISSTLDQETQYF. The CDR3 DNA reads TGTGCCATCAGTTCTACCCTGGACCAAGAGACCCAGTACTTC.

The rearrangement links TRBV9 to TRBJ1-4; D gene unclear. With 0 bases removed from V and 5 bases from J, the gap between germline ends came to 8 bases. Looked up from germline, CDR1 is SGDLS and CDR2 is YYNGEE. The length of the CDR3 is 14 residues. This CDR3 reads CASSVDNSNEKLFF. CDR3 coding DNA: TGTGCCAGCAGCGTAGATAACAGCAATGAAAAACTGTTTTTT.

The gene calls are TRBV6-4 and TRBJ2-1; 7 bases agree with TRBD1. The CDR3 covers 16 residues. The V gene's germline CDR1 is MRHNA and CDR2 SNTAGT. Trimming cost V 5 bases and J 9 bases; bases outside gene matches: 16. The CDR3 here is CASSRRPDRVPGEQFF. The DNA for the CDR3 is TGTGCCAGCAGTCGCCGCCCTGACAGGGTCCCCGGTGAGCAGTTCTTC.